This record looks at one TCR beta chain sequence and its context. This entry is derived from a study of blood T cell repertoires in COVID-19. Study at large: The analysed material was cDNA or gDNA that came from T cells, B-cell-depleted T cells, or PBMCs.

Germline CDR1 reads SGHAT; CDR2 reads FQNNGV. The CDR3 loop spans 18 amino acids. Trimming left V 3 bases short and J 1 base short, with 19 bases between. In the study's own analysis: It was from reference gene primer amplification that nucleated cell counts were estimated. The repertoire was sequenced with immunoSEQ multiplex PCR; TCRdb's copy has only in-frame clones and lacks some. V and J calls plus clone size are reproduced from that table; the DNA served to infer D and trimming. The sample lists fewer than 85,000 clones; more than 60% were seen once. This receptor was obtained from a woman older than 75 with active or convalescent COVID-19. The chain couples TRBV11-2 to TRBJ1-5; tentatively, D is TRBD1 (6 bases). The specimen was peripheral blood. CDR3 coding DNA: TGTGCCAGCAGCTTCGGCACGACAGGTACAAGGAGCAATCAGCCCCAGCATTTT. It encodes CASSFGTTGTRSNQPQHF.